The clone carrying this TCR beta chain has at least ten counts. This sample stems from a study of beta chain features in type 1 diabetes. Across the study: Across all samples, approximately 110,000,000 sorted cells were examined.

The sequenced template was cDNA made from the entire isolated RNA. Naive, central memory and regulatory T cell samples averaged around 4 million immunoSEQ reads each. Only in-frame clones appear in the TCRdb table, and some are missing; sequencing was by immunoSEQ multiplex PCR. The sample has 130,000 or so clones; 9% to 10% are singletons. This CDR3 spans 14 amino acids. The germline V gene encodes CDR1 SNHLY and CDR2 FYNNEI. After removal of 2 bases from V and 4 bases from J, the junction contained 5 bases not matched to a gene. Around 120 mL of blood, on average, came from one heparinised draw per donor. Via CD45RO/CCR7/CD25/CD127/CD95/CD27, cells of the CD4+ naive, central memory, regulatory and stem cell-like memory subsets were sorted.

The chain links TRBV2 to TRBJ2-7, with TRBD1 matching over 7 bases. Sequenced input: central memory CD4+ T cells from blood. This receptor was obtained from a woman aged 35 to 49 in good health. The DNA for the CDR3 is TGTGCCAGCAGTGAACAGGGGGTCCTATACGAGCAGTACTTC. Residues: CASSEQGVLYEQYF.